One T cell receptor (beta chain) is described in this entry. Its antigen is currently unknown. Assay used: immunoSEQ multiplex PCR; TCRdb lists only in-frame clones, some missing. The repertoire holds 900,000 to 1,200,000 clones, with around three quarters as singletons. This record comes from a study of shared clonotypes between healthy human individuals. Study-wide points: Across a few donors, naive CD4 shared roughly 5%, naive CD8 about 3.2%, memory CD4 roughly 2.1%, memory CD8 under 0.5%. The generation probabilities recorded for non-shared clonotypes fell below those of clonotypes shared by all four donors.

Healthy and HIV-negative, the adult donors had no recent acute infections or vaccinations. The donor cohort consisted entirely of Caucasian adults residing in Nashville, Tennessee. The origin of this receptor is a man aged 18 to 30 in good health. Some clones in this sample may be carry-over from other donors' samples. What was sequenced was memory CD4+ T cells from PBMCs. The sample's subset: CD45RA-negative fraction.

The CDR3 region is CASTPGGADEKLFF. DNA of the CDR3: TGTGCCAGTACCCCAGGGGGCGCGGATGAAAAACTGTTTTTT. This chain connects TRBV19 to TRBJ1-4; 8 bases map to TRBD1. Germline values: CDR1 LNHDA, CDR2 SQIVND (reference sequence). CDR3 size: 14 residues. Trimming cost V 7 bases and J 6 bases; bases outside gene matches: 7.